Sequencing of this T cell receptor beta chain was carried out in a study of neurological immune-mediated disorders. CDR1 is KGHSH, CDR2 LQKENI, per germline. The CDR3 length is 14 residues. V lost 3 bases and J lost 2, with 11 bases in between. Each CDR3 protein is one row after TCRdb ran MiXCR on the 5' RACE reads. Of about 32,000 distinct CDR3 sequences in the sample, about 4.1% are singletons; the top ten hold 2.2%. The chain links TRBV18 to TRBJ2-7; no clear D. Source material: PBMCs. The clonotype was recovered from a man aged 25-45 years with multiple sclerosis. CDR3 nucleotides: TGTGCCAGCTCACCGGTGCAGGAGCCCTACGAGCAGTACTTC. Its protein is CASSPVQEPYEQYF.